This paragraph reports one T cell receptor beta chain. Its antigen target is currently unknown. The junction departs from the called germline gene at one end, perhaps through a read error. The data stem from a study of vaccination and CD4 T cells after COVID-19 (dated 2022 in TCRdb). As for the study more broadly: Convalescent patients had a positive SARS-CoV-2 result on nasal swab PCR, and of these patients, about ten had mild disease and one had severe disease. In the convalescent cohort there were six males and four females, among whom were two Hispanic individuals, seven Caucasians, two Asians and one multiracial person. Post-COVID blood samples were collected from convalescent patients a median of roughly 100 days after diagnosis, with a range of roughly 30 to 170 days. The time from the second vaccine dose to post-vaccine blood sampling had a median of around 72 days and ranged from about 12 to 241 days. Two doses of either the Pfizer-BioNTech BNT162b2 vaccine (n=8) or the Moderna mRNA-1273 vaccine (n=2) were administered to participants. In control cultures, a CEFX viral epitope pool was used as positive control, an HIV-1 Nef peptide pool was used as negative control, or no peptide was added. In fewer than 12 COVID-19 convalescent patients and 4 infection-naive healthy vaccine recipients, researchers compared the spike-specific CD4+ TCR repertoire from before mRNA vaccination with the repertoire from after. For stimulating the cultures, overlapping spike peptide pools were used, derived from SARS-CoV-2 as well as from the common cold coronaviruses HCoV-NL63, HCoV-OC43 and HCoV-229E.

The treatment or condition label, as the study defines it: approximately 9-day PBMC culture with coronavirus spike peptide pools or control peptides (ViraFEST assay). The study used the ViraFEST assay, which expanded antigen-specific T cells with peptide pools and then identified expanded clonotypes by TCR sequencing. The convalescent patients' positive SARS-CoV-2 PCR tests fell between March and December 2020, which was before the Alpha, Beta and Delta variants emerged in the United States. Each well held fewer than 2.5 million PBMCs cultured with approximately 9.2 ug/ml peptide pools in IMDM containing 5% human AB serum and roughly 10 IU/ml IL-2. Half of the culture medium was replaced with fresh IL-2-containing medium on days 3 and 7. After 10 days of culture, CD4+ T cells were isolated by negative selection with the EasySep CD4+ T cell isolation kit. Ficoll-Paque Plus gradient centrifugation was used to isolate PBMCs from whole blood, and the isolated PBMCs were then either used fresh or cryopreserved at -140C. Each culture condition was generally run in triplicate wells.

The library was obtained by PCR. DNA from cultured CD4+ T cells underwent TCR sequencing with the Oncomine TCR Beta short-read assay at the Johns Hopkins FTIC core. The QIAamp micro DNA kit was used to extract genomic DNA from the cultured CD4+ T cells. Oncomine TCR Beta libraries from cultured CD4+ T cells were pooled with unique dual indexes and sequenced on an Illumina iSeq 100. The authors' pipeline ran thus. Non-productive sequences were removed, and CDR3s that did not start with C, did not end with F or W, or were shorter than 7 amino acids were discarded. The MANAFEST web application was used to identify antigen-specific clonotypes by comparing peptide-stimulated wells against reference wells and other culture wells. For a clone to be called positive, the clone needed an FDR below 0.05, an odds ratio above 5, and a productive frequency above 0.1% in at least two of three replicate wells. Clonotypes that were significantly expanded in both SARS-CoV-2 spike wells and at least one common cold coronavirus spike condition were defined as cross-reactive. Similarity between CDR3 sequences was evaluated in R version 3.6.1 using Levenshtein distances (stringdist) and unrooted phylogenetic trees (ape). TCRdb reanalyzed the raw reads on its own, using fastp at Q25 for trimming and MiXCR for clone calling, and kept in-frame beta chains. Each entry is one CDR3 protein sequence, shown with its most common DNA and genes. In this record, the V and J calls reflect TCRdb's handling and not the investigators' own analysis. For this sample the table gives more than 10,000 distinct CDR3 sequences, of which around 76% were detected only once. The ten biggest clones cover approximately 22% of the sample.

CDR1 is given as SNHLY and CDR2 as FYNNEI, both from the germline V gene. The cysteine opens and the phenylalanine closes a CDR3 of 14 amino acids. Just CDR3 DNA is preserved here, 42 bases in frame from base 1. General findings and caveats noted by the study authors: Nearly all vaccine-specific clones in convalescent patients (304 of 307) were mono-reactive for SARS-CoV-2 spike rather than cross-reactive with common cold coronaviruses. The median number of SARS-CoV-2-reactive clonotypes rose from under 25 after infection to some 37 after vaccination, but the change was not significant. The number of convalescent patients in the study was relatively small, and the study did not examine early timepoints following natural infection. In convalescent patients, a median 86.3% of post-vaccine SARS-CoV-2-reactive clones were detected only after vaccination, and vaccine-specific priming was suggested by this finding.

The source material was CD4+ T cells from blood, cultured in vitro. The chain was built from TRBV2 and TRBJ1-1, with TRBD1 perhaps the D gene, on 5 matching bases. This TCR came from a human donor who had recovered from COVID-19. The CDR3 loop reads CATLRPGLNAEAFF. The nucleotides are TGTGCCACCCTAAGACCAGGGTTGAACGCTGAAGCTTTCTTT.